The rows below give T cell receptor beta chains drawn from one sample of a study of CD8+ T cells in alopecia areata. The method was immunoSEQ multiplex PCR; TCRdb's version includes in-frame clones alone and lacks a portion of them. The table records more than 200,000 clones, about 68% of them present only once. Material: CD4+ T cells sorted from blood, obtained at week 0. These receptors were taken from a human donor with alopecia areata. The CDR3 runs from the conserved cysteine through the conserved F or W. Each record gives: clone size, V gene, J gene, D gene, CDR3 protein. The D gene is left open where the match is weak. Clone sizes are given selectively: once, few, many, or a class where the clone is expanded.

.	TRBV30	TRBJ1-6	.	CAWRSRAGSPLHF
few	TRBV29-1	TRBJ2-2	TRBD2	CSVRSLAANTGELFF
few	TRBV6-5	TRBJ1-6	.	CASRTPGGSPLHF
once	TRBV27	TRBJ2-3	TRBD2	CASSSRIQTSGSTDTQYF
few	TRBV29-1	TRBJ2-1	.	CSVEELAYEQFF
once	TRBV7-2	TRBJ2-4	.	CASSPRVAKNIQYF
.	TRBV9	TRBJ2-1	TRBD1	CASGVGADREYNEQFF
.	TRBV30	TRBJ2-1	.	CASTAYNEQFF
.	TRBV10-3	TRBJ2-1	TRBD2	CAISETSGGAGEQFF
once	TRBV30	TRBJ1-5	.	CAWSPKGGGPYQPQHF
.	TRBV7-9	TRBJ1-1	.	CASSSQRNTEAFF
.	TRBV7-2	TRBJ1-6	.	CASSLGPRPVSSPLHF
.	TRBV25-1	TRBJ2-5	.	CASRGEGRETQYF
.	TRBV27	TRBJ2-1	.	CASSSRDYNEQFF